Listed below are T cell receptor beta chains from one sample, sequenced in a study of T cells in localized non-small cell lung cancer. Only in-frame clones appear in the TCRdb table, and some are missing; sequencing was by immunoSEQ multiplex PCR. The repertoire consists of 6,600 or so clones, with approximately 50% occurring once and the leading ten covering around 2.8%. Here the sequenced sample was lymph node tissue, taken before any cancer treatment. All receptors derive from a female donor at least 60 years old with stage I lung adenocarcinoma. Each CDR3 is given with its conserved first and last residue. Each record gives: V gene, J gene, CDR3 protein.

TRBV30	TRBJ1-1	CAWETGGTEAFF
TRBV18	TRBJ2-1	CASSPSGGNEQFF
TRBV9	TRBJ1-5	CASSGGGGNQPQHF
TRBV30	TRBJ2-4	CAWSVRGPKNIQYF
TRBV19	TRBJ1-1	CASSIGGSGGKNTEAFF
TRBV6-8	TRBJ1-2	CASSALRDGGYTF
TRBV19	TRBJ1-3	CASKVGQGENTIYF
TRBV6-8	TRBJ1-1	CAASLFGNTEAFF
TRBV2	TRBJ2-3	CASRDPWGGDTQYF
TRBV19	TRBJ2-3	CASSRLAGERTDTQYF
TRBV19	TRBJ1-5	CASSIGRQIHQPQHF
TRBV6-8	TRBJ2-1	CASSRGTGHNNEQFF
TRBV18	TRBJ1-1	CASSLGTGGNTEAFF
TRBV28	TRBJ1-2	CASTPTGRFYGYTF
TRBV19	TRBJ1-5	CASSSPKVVSNQPQHF
TRBV30	TRBJ2-1	CAWRASGAPYNEQFF
TRBV11-3	TRBJ2-4	CASSPSGRGDIQYF
TRBV9	TRBJ2-7	CASSPRDRGTTEQYF
TRBV11-3	TRBJ1-5	CASSYGGQRSNQPQHF
TRBV11-3	TRBJ2-1	CASSLGDITYNEQFF
TRBV6-8	TRBJ1-3	CAITRVGGNTIYF
TRBV19	TRBJ2-7	CASSGGTGSYEQYF
TRBV11-3	TRBJ2-3	CASSFRDQSTDTQYF
TRBV11-3	TRBJ2-1	CASSYLQGYNEQFF
TRBV30	TRBJ2-3	CAWSVRGGGDTQYF
TRBV23-1	TRBJ1-1	CASRQSGRDTEAFF
TRBV30	TRBJ2-1	CAWSGAGVGQFF
TRBV28	TRBJ1-2	CASSRWRESGGYTF
TRBV30	TRBJ1-1	CAWSVLGGMNTEAFF
TRBV28	TRBJ1-5	CASSLDSDSNQPQHF
TRBV6-8	TRBJ2-1	CAITSGGGNEQFF
TRBV6-8	TRBJ2-6	CASSLKASGANVLTF
TRBV7-6	TRBJ1-6	CASSWVHGQASSYNSPLHF
TRBV6-7	TRBJ1-6	CASSYSLRTSNNSPLHF
TRBV9	TRBJ2-3	CASSEAALADTQYF
TRBV29-1	TRBJ1-1	CSVDALRGQAFF
TRBV18	TRBJ1-1	CASSPGLNTEAFF
TRBV4-1	TRBJ1-1	CASSQAGQGNTEAFF
TRBV5-1	TRBJ2-7	CASSQAAGAGGYEQYF
TRBV30	TRBJ1-6	CAWSADRGVDYGSPLHF
TRBV19	TRBJ2-5	CASSVGQVAETQYF
TRBV6-8	TRBJ1-6	CASSLDVPPLHF
TRBV28	TRBJ2-7	CASRPGTGGIYEQYF
TRBV6-8	TRBJ2-1	CASSVEAGTSGNEQFF
TRBV30	TRBJ2-7	CAWTTQGAFEQYF
TRBV15	TRBJ1-5	CATSRDRARGQPQHF
TRBV14	TRBJ2-1	CASSQDGGSYNEQFF
TRBV18	TRBJ1-5	CASSPQKTGGLPQHF
TRBV7-5	TRBJ2-5	CASSAGLAGETQYF
TRBV6-8	TRBJ2-6	CASSSGRPSGANVLTF
TRBV29-1	TRBJ1-2	CSVDFQSYGYTF
TRBV11-3	TRBJ1-2	CASSLDVGAYDNYGYTF
TRBV19	TRBJ1-1	CASRTGTKNTEAFF
TRBV6-8	TRBJ2-5	CASSSATGTRGQETQYF
TRBV6-8	TRBJ2-3	CASSYGAGGPRTDTQYF
TRBV6-8	TRBJ2-6	CASSWRTGEAGANVLTF
TRBV4-1	TRBJ1-1	CASSQGPAGNTEAFF